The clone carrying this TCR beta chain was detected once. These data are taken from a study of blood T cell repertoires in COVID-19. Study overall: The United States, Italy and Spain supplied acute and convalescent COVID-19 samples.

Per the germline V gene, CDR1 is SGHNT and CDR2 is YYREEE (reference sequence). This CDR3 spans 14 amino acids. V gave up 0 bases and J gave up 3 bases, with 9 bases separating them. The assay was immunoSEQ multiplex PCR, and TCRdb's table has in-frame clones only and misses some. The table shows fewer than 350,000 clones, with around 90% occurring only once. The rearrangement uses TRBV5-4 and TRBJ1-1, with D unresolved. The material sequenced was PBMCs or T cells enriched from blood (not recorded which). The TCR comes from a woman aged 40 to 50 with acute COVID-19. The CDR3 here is CASSLDGLDTEAFF. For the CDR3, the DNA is TGTGCCAGCAGCTTGGATGGGCTCGACACTGAAGCTTTCTTT.